Below, one T cell receptor beta chain is given with its context. The data originate from a study of blood T cell repertoires in COVID-19. Study information: From T cells, B-cell-depleted T cells, or PBMCs came the material, which was cDNA or gDNA.

Generated by immunoSEQ multiplex PCR, the TCRdb table keeps only in-frame clones and is missing some. The sample contains more than 70,000 clones, around 86% of which appear only once. CDR3 length: 16 amino acids. Trimming removed 3 bases from V and 10 bases from J, with 22 bases in between. CDR1 is KGHSH and CDR2 is LQKENI in the germline V gene. The sequencing input was peripheral blood. The receptor was isolated from a human donor in a cohort sampled during active COVID-19. This rearrangement joins TRBV18 to TRBJ2-1; tentative D call: TRBD1 (7 bases). The CDR3 DNA is TGTGCCAGCTCACCGCAGGGGGGCACCCTGCGACAAGAGCAGTTCTTC. Amino acids: CASSPQGGTLRQEQFF.